Sequencing of this T cell receptor beta chain was carried out in a study of cytotoxic CD8 clonotypes in ibrutinib-treated CLL (dated by TCRdb to about 2021). Study-wide context: The cohort had 11 to 12 relapsed/refractory and around 14 treatment-naive patients; some 17 were IGHV unmutated. Responses were partial in around 24 patients and complete in 2; after median about 5.5 years follow-up, about 14 stayed in remission and roughly twelve progressed. Samples at response were collected after a median of 12 months of treatment, with a range of roughly 6 to 36 months. On average, each sample had about 250,000 productive templates and around 100,000 productive rearrangements. Of the approximately 86 participants in the trial, about 26 had longitudinal samples available. Cryopreserved peripheral blood mononuclear cells were obtained before treatment, at response, and at either sustained remission or disease progression. Patients were still on ibrutinib when every remission and progressive disease sample was collected. What the study reported, not specific to this receptor: Clonality increased at ibrutinib response, stayed stable in sustained remission, and fell back toward baseline at progression. Lymph node repertoires were not examined, and the timing of sampling was not matched between patients in sustained remission and those whose disease progressed. At baseline, clonality was higher than in age-matched healthy donors and showed a strong correlation with circulating CD8+ T-cell counts. Public clonotypes were found to be uncommon and were observed to contract or remain stable during treatment; the increase in clonality was shown to reflect expansion of private clonotypes at ibrutinib response.

This clone was seen a handful of times. Its antigen remains undetermined. No quality values exist for individual bases; no much larger clone is one base distant. Each clonotype received, on average, 10x coverage in deep resolution sequencing performed on a MiSeq, where the target depth lay between 1 in 1 million and 1 in 200,000 T cells. The immunoSEQ hsTCRB Kit was used to generate TCR beta libraries. Per the source publication's procedure: Data were analyzed with ImmunoSEQ Data Assistant and ImmunoSEQ Analyzer, with V, D and J genes assigned per IMGT definitions. Clonality, with values ranging from 0 to 1, was calculated as one minus the normalized Shannon entropy of productive rearrangement frequencies. Only overrepresented clonotypes making up at least 0.05% of each patient's repertoire were included in the public clonotype analysis. Repertoires from thirteen age-matched healthy donors in immuneACCESS were used as clonality controls. TCRdb took over this immuneACCESS table, retaining in-frame rearrangements with V and J assigned. Such tables are incomplete; in checked studies, under half of the missing clones stem from an unresolved V gene, and the remainder is unexplained. V, J and clone size are those of that table, while D and trimming were read from the DNA. The sample records about 330,000 clones, 67% of which are singletons. Roughly 6.7% of the sample comes from the top ten.

For TCR beta library preparation, 1.5 to 2 micrograms of genomic DNA were extracted from the cryopreserved PBMCs. Longitudinal blood samples from CLL patients receiving ibrutinib monotherapy were subjected to high-throughput TCR beta sequencing. Patients were enrolled in a phase 2 open-label single-center ibrutinib monotherapy trial. This sequence originates from a human donor with chronic lymphocytic leukemia. This sample comprised PBMCs, obtained after 36 months of ibrutinib treatment.

The CDR3 protein is CASSYGGTGGNSPLHF. The DNA sequence follows: TGTGCCAGCAGTTACGGAGGGACAGGCGGAAATTCACCCCTCCACTTT. This chain is built from TRBV6-7 and TRBJ1-6, and TRBD1 matches 8 of the central bases. TRBV6-7 is an open reading frame whose function is uncertain. Reading from cysteine to phenylalanine, the CDR3 counts 16 amino acids. Here the CDR3 DNA is all that survives: 48 bases in frame from base 1. The germline V end is reduced by 2 bases and the J end by 7 bases; junction bases left unmatched: 7.